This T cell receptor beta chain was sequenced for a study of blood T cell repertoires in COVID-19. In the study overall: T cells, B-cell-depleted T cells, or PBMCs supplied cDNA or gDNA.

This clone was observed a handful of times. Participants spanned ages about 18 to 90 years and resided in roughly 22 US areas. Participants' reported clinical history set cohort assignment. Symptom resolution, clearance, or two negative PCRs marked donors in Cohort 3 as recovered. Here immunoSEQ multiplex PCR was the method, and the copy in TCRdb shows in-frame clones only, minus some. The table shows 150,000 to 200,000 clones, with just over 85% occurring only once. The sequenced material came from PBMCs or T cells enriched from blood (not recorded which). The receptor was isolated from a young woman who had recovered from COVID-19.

The CDR3 spells CASSLTGQGTGELFF. The CDR3 coding sequence is TGTGCCAGCAGTTTAACGGGACAGGGGACCGGGGAGCTGTTTTTT. The chain joins TRBV6-6 to TRBJ2-2; 10 bases align to TRBD1. CDR3 length equals 15 residues. Germline assignment: CDR1 MNHNY and CDR2 SVGAGI (reference sequence). V lost 4 bases, J lost 5 bases, and 4 bases stayed unmatched.